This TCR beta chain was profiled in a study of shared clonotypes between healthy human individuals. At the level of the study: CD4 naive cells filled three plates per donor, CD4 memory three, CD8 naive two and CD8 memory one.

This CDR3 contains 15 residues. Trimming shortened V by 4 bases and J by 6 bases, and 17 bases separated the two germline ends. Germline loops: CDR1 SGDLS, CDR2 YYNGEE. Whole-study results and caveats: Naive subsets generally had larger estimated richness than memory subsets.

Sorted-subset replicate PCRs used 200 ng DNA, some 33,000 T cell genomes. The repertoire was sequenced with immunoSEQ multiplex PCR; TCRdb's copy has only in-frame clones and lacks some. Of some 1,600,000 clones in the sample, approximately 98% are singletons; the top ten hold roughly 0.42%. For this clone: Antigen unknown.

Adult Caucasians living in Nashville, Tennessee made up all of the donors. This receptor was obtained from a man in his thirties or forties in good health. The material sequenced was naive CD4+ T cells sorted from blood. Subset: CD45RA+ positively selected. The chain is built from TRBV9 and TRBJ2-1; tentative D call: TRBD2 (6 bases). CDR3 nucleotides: TGTGCCAGCAGCTTTGGGGACTTTTCATCCAATGAGCAGTTCTTC. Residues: CASSFGDFSSNEQFF.